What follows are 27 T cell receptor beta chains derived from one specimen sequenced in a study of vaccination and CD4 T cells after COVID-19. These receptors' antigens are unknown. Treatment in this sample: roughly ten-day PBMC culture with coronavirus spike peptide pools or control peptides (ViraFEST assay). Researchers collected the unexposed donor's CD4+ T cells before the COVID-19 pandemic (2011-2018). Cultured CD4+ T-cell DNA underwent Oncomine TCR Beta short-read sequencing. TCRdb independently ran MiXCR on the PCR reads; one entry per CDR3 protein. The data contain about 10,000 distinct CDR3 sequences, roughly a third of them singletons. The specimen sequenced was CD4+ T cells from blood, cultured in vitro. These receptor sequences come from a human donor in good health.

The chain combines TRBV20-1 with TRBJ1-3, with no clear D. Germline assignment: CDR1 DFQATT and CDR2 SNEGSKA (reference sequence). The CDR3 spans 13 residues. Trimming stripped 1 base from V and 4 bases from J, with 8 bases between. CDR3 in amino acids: CSARVPSGNTIYF. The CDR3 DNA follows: TGCAGTGCTAGAGTTCCGTCGGGAAACACCATATATTTT.

The DNA for the CDR3 is TGTGCCACCAGCAGGGGACATCCCGACACTGAAGCTTTCTTT. This gives the protein CATSRGHPDTEAFF. V and J are TRBV15 and TRBJ1-1, with a weak D call TRBD1 (6 bases). CDR1 LNHNV and CDR2 YYDKDF come from the germline V gene (reference sequence). V lost 3 bases to trimming and J lost 3 bases, with 11 bases between them. The CDR3 totals 14 residues.

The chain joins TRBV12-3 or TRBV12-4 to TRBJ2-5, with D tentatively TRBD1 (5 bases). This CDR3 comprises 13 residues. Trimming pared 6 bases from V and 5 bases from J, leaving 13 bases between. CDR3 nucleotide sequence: TGTGCCAGCAGCTCTGTTGGGGCGGAGACCCAGTACTTC. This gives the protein CASSSVGAETQYF.

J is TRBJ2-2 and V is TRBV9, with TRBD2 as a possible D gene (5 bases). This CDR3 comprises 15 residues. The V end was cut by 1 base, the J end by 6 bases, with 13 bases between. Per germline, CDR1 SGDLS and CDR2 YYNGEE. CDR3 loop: CASSVTSSPAGELFF. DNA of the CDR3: TGTGCCAGCAGCGTAACGTCTAGCCCGGCCGGGGAGCTGTTTTTT.

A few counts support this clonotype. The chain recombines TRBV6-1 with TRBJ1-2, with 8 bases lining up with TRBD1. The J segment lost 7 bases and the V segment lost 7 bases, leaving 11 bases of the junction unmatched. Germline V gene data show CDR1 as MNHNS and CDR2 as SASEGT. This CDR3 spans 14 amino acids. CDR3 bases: TGTGCCAGCACCATTTCCCAGGGGGCGGGTGGCTACACCTTC. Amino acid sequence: CASTISQGAGGYTF.

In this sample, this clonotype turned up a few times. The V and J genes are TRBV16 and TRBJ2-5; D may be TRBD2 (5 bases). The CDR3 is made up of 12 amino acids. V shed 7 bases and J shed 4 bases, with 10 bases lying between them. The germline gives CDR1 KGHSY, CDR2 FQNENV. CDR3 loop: CASNTGGETQYF. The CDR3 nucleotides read TGTGCCAGCAACACTGGAGGAGAGACCCAGTACTTC. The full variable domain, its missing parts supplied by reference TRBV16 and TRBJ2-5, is GEEVAQTPKHLVRGEGQKAKLYCAPIKGHSYVFWYQQVLKNEFKFLISFQNENVFDETGMPKERFSAKCLPNSPCSLEIQATKLEDSAVYFCASNTGGETQYFGPGTRLLVL.

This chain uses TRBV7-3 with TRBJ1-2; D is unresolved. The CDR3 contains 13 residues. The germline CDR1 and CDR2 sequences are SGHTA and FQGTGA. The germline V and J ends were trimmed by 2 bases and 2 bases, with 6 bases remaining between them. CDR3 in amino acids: CASSLQQNYGYTF. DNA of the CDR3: TGTGCCAGCAGCTTACAACAGAACTATGGCTACACCTTC.

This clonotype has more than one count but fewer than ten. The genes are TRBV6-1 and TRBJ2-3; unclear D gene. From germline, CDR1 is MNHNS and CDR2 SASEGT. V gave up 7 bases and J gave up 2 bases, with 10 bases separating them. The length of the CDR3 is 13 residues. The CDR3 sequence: CASTGQTTDTQYF. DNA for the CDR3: TGTGCCAGCACCGGGCAGACCACAGATACGCAGTATTTT.

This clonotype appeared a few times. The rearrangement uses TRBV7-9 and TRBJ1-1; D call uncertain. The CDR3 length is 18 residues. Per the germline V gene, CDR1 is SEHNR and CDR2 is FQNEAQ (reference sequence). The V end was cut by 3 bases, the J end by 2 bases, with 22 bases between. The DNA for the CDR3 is TGTGCCAGCAGCTTCTCGCTATTGTTGGAACAGTCAAACACTGAAGCTTTCTTT. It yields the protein CASSFSLLLEQSNTEAFF.

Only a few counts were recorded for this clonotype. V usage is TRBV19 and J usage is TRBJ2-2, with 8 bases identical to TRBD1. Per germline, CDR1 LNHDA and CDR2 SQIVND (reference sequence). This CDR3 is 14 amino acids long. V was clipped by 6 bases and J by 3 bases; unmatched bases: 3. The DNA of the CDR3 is TGTGCCAGTAGGACAGGGGCGCACACCGGGGAGCTGTTTTTT. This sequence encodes CASRTGAHTGELFF.

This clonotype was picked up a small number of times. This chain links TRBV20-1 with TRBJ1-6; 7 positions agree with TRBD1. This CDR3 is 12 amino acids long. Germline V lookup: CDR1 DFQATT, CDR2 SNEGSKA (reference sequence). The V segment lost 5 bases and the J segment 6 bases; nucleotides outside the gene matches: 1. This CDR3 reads CSAHRGNSPLHF. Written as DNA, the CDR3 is TGCAGTGCTCACAGGGGTAATTCACCCCTCCACTTT.

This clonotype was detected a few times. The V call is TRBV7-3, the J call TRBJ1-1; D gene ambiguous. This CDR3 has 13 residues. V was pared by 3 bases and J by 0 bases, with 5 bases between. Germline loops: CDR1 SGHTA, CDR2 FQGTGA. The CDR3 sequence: CASSFLMNTEAFF. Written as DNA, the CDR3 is TGTGCCAGCAGCTTCCTCATGAACACTGAAGCTTTCTTT. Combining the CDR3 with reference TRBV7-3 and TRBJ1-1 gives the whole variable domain GAGVSQTPSNKVTEKGKYVELRCDPISGHTALYWYRQSLGQGPEFLIYFQGTGAADDSGLPNDRFFAVRPEGSVSTLKIQRTERGDSAVYLCASSFLMNTEAFFGQGTRLTVV.

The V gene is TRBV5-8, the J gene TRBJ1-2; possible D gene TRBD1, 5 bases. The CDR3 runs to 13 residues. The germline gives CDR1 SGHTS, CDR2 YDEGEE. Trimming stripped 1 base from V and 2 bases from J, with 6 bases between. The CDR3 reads CASSLQGNYGYTF. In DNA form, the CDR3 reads TGTGCCAGCAGCTTGCAGGGCAACTATGGCTACACCTTC.

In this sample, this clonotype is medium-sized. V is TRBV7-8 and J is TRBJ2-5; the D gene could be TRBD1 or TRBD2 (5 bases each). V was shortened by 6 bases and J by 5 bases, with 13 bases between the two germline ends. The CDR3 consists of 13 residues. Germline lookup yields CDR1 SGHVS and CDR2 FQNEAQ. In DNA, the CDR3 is TGTGCCAGCAGACTAGGGGTGGGGGAGACCCAGTACTTC. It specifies CASRLGVGETQYF.

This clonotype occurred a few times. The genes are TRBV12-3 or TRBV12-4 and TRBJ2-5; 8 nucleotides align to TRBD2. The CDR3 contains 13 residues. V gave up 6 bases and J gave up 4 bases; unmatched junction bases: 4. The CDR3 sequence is CASSPRGGETQYF. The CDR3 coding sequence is TGTGCCAGCAGCCCCCGGGGGGGAGAGACCCAGTACTTC.

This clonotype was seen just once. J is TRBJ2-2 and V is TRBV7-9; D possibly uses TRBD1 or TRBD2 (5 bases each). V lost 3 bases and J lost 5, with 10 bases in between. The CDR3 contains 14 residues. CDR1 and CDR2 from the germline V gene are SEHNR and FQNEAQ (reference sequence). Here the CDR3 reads CASSFMGETGELFF. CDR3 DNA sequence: TGTGCCAGCAGCTTTATGGGGGAAACCGGGGAGCTGTTTTTT.

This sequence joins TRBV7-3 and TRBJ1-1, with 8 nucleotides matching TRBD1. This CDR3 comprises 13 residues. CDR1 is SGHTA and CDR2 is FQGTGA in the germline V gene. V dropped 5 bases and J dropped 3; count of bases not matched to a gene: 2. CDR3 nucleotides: TGTGCCAGCAGCGTACAGGGGGACACTGAAGCTTTCTTT. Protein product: CASSVQGDTEAFF.

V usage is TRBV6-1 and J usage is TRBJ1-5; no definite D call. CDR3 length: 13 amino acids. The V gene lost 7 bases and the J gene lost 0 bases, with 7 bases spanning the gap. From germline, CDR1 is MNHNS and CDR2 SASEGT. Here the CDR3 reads CASTSYSNQPQHF. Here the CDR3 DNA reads TGTGCCAGCACTAGCTATAGCAATCAGCCCCAGCATTTT.

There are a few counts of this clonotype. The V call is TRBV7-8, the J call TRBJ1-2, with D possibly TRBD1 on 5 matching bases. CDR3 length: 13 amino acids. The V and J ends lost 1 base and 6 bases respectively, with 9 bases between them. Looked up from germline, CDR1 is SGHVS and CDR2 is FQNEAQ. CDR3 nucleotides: TGTGCCAGCAGCTTAGAACAGGAGGATGGCTACACCTTC. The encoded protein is CASSLEQEDGYTF.

The CDR3 coding sequence is TGTGCCAGCAGCCCCGGCTACGAGCAGTACTTC. Its protein is CASSPGYEQYF. The chain employs TRBV7-2 and TRBJ2-7, with D unclear. The CDR3 runs 11 residues. CDR1 is SGHTA, CDR2 FQGNSA, per germline. V dropped 5 bases and J dropped 3 bases, with 5 bases sitting between them.

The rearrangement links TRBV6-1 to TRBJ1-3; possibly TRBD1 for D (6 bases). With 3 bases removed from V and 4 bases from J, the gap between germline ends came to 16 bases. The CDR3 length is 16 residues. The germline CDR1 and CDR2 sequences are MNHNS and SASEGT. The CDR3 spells CASSEFYRASGNTIYF. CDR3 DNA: TGTGCCAGCAGTGAGTTCTACAGGGCGTCGGGAAACACCATATATTTT.

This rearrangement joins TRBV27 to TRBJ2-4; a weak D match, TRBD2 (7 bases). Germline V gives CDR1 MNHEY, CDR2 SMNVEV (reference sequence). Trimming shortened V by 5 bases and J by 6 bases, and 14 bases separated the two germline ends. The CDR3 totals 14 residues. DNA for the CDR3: TGTGCCAGCAGTAGGGGGGAGGGCACAAACATTCAGTACTTC. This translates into CASSRGEGTNIQYF.

The CDR3 DNA reads TGCGCCAGCAGCTATGGACAGTTGAGTGGCTACACCTTC. It encodes CASSYGQLSGYTF. This chain joins TRBV5-1 and TRBJ1-2, with D perhaps matching TRBD1 (6 bases). The CDR3 covers 13 residues. V was clipped by 3 bases and J by 7 bases, with 13 bases between them. Looked up from germline, CDR1 is SGHRS and CDR2 is YFSETQ.

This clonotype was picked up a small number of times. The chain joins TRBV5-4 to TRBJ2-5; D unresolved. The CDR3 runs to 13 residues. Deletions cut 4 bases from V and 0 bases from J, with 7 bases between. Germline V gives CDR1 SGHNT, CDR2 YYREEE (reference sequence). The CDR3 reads CASSHTDQETQYF. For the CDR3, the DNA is TGTGCCAGCAGCCATACAGACCAAGAGACCCAGTACTTC.

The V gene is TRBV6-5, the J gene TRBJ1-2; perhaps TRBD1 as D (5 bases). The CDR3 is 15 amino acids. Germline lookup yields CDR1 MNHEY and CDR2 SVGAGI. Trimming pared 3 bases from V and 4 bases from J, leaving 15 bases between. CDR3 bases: TGTGCCAGCAGTTATTCCATCGGGGGGGTCTATGGCTACACCTTC. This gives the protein CASSYSIGGVYGYTF.

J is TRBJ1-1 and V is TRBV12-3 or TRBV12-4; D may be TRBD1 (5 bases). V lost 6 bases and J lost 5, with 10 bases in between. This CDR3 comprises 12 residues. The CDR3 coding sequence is TGTGCCAGCAGGACCGGGACGACTGAAGCTTTCTTT. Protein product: CASRTGTTEAFF.

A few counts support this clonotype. The CDR3 DNA reads as TGTGCCAGCAGGTGGGGACAGAACACTGAAGCTTTCTTT. It encodes CASRWGQNTEAFF. The J gene is TRBJ1-1, the V gene TRBV2, with D tentatively TRBD1 (6 bases). Germline V CDR1 and CDR2: SNHLY, FYNNEI. The ends were cut back, 6 bases at V and 1 base at J, with 9 bases in the middle. The CDR3 length is 13 residues. Together with reference TRBV2 and TRBJ1-1, the CDR3 gives the full variable domain: EPEVTQTPSHQVTQMGQEVILRCVPISNHLYFYWYRQILGQKVEFLVSFYNNEISEKSEIFDDQFSVERPDGSNFTLKIRSTKLEDSAMYFCASRWGQNTEAFFGQGTRLTVV.